This passage covers 25 T cell receptor beta chains from one sample sequenced in a study of blood T cells in healthy people across ages. Primed by a sample-barcoded 5' primer and a J-beta primer mix, a second PCR proceeded for about 6 to 12 cycles. MiXCR was run by TCRdb on the 5' RACE reads, yielding one entry per CDR3 protein. The sample shows almost 550,000 distinct CDR3 sequences, 20% to 30% of them seen only once. These sequences were also reported in another study, on T cells of mothers and their children.

Sequencing was performed on blood. These receptors were taken from a boy aged 5-17 years in good health.

This clonotype showed up just a few times. The chain couples TRBV28 to TRBJ2-1; the D is unclear. The CDR3 sequence is 17 residues long. Germline CDR1 MDHEN, CDR2 SYDVKM. Trimming took off 6 bases at V and 5 bases at J, with 23 bases between the two ends. The DNA of the CDR3 is TGTGCCAGCAGGTTACCGACTTATAAGACAACCAACAATGAGCAGTTCTTC. The encoded protein is CASRLPTYKTTNNEQFF.

The rearrangement uses TRBV27 and TRBJ2-3, with TRBD1 matching 7 bases. V lost 6 bases, J lost 0 bases, and 6 bases stayed unmatched. This CDR3 region has 15 residues. The V gene's germline CDR1 is MNHEY and CDR2 SMNVEV (reference sequence). This CDR3 reads CASRGTVTSTDTQYF. CDR3 nucleotide sequence: TGTGCCAGCAGAGGGACAGTTACTAGCACAGATACGCAGTATTTT.

The chain uses TRBV29-1 and TRBJ2-5; D perhaps matches TRBD1 (7 bases). Germline CDR1 reads SQVTM; CDR2 reads ANQGSEA. V lost 6 bases to trimming and J lost 4 bases, with 12 bases between them. This CDR3 spans 12 amino acids. The CDR3 nucleotides read TGCAGCGTCCGGGGGACAGCAGAGACCCAGTACTTC. Its protein product is CSVRGTAETQYF.

The rearrangement joins TRBV6-1 to TRBJ2-7, with 7 bases aligning to TRBD1. CDR3 length: 15 amino acids. Trimming removed 2 bases from V and 0 bases from J; junction bases left unmatched: 4. The V gene's germline CDR1 is MNHNS and CDR2 SASEGT. The CDR3 DNA is TGTGCCAGCAGTGAACCGGGACAGCACTCCTACGAGCAGTACTTC. The encoded protein is CASSEPGQHSYEQYF.

This sequence joins TRBV20-1 and TRBJ2-5; no clear D gene. CDR1 is DFQATT and CDR2 is SNEGSKA in the germline V gene (reference sequence). The CDR3 loop spans 12 amino acids. Deletions cut 4 bases from V and 1 base from J, with 7 bases between. For the CDR3, the DNA is TGCAGTGCTACTGAATCCCAAGAGACCCAGTACTTC. Amino acid sequence: CSATESQETQYF.

The chain employs TRBV5-1 and TRBJ2-5; D is perhaps TRBD2 (6 bases). Germline CDR1 SGHRS, CDR2 YFSETQ. The CDR3 has 15 amino acids. V dropped 0 bases and J dropped 5 bases, with 14 bases sitting between them. The CDR3 spells CASSLDPGRQETQYF. In DNA, the CDR3 is TGCGCCAGCAGCTTGGACCCGGGGAGGCAGGAGACCCAGTACTTC. The whole variable domain, filled in from reference TRBV5-1 and TRBJ2-5, reads KAGVTQTPRYLIKTRGQQVTLSCSPISGHRSVSWYQQTPGQGLQFLFEYFSETQRNKGNFPGRFSGRQFSNSRSEMNVSTLELGDSALYLCASSLDPGRQETQYFGPGTRLLVL.

The V call is TRBV7-2, the J call TRBJ2-5; 8 bases match TRBD2. V was clipped by 5 bases and J by 2 bases; unmatched bases: 10. From germline, CDR1 is SGHTA and CDR2 FQGNSA. The CDR3 consists of 16 residues. The CDR3 nucleotides read TGTGCCAGCAGCCCACCCGGACTAGCCTTACAAGAGACCCAGTACTTC. Protein sequence: CASSPPGLALQETQYF.

V usage is TRBV2 and J usage is TRBJ2-2; D is undetermined. The CDR3 loop spans 15 amino acids. Trimming cost V 3 bases and J 1 base, with 9 bases left between them. Germline CDR1 SNHLY, CDR2 FYNNEI. CDR3 region: CASSENRLNTGELFF. CDR3 DNA sequence: TGTGCCAGCAGTGAGAACAGACTGAACACCGGGGAGCTGTTTTTT.

The CDR3 sequence is CSATGPDYNEKLFF. The CDR3 DNA sequence: TGCAGTGCCACCGGACCGGATTACAATGAAAAACTGTTTTTT. The chain joins TRBV20-1 to TRBJ1-4; D is unresolved. This CDR3 contains 14 residues. From germline, CDR1 is DFQATT and CDR2 SNEGSKA (reference sequence). The V end lost 6 bases, the J end lost 5 bases, and 16 bases lay between the germline ends.

The chain employs TRBV5-1 and TRBJ1-1, with D maybe TRBD1 (5 bases). V was clipped by 4 bases and J by 3 bases, with 13 bases between them. The CDR3 totals 14 residues. CDR1 is SGHRS and CDR2 is YFSETQ in the germline V gene. In DNA form, the CDR3 reads TGCGCCAGCAGCCTTGGAAGGGACTACACTGAAGCTTTCTTT. It specifies CASSLGRDYTEAFF. The whole variable domain, filled in from reference TRBV5-1 and TRBJ1-1, reads KAGVTQTPRYLIKTRGQQVTLSCSPISGHRSVSWYQQTPGQGLQFLFEYFSETQRNKGNFPGRFSGRQFSNSRSEMNVSTLELGDSALYLCASSLGRDYTEAFFGQGTRLTVV.

In its sample, this clonotype was seen a few times. The chain links TRBV4-2 to TRBJ1-2; perhaps TRBD1 as D (5 bases). Germline lookup yields CDR1 LGHNA and CDR2 YNFKEQ. Deletions cut 0 bases from V and 10 bases from J, with 9 bases between. The CDR3 sequence is 12 residues long. In nucleotides, the CDR3 is TGTGCCAGCAGCCAAGAGGGGCAGACCTACACCTTC. Its translation: CASSQEGQTYTF.

The chain joins TRBV29-1 to TRBJ2-2; D might be TRBD1 (6 bases). The CDR3 length is 13 residues. V dropped 1 base and J dropped 7 bases, with 10 bases sitting between them. CDR1 is SQVTM and CDR2 is ANQGSEA in the germline V gene. The CDR3 nucleotides read TGCAGCGTTGAAGCGGGGACAAACGGGGAGCTGTTTTTT. Translated, it gives CSVEAGTNGELFF.

This chain connects TRBV4-3 to TRBJ1-4; 8 bases agree with TRBD1. Germline V gives CDR1 LGHNA, CDR2 YSLEER. The J segment lost 10 bases and the V segment lost 1 base, leaving 2 bases of the junction unmatched. The CDR3 contains 13 residues. The CDR3, as DNA: TGCGCCAGCAGCCAAGCAGGGGGCGGAAAACTGTTTTTT. It is translated as CASSQAGGGKLFF.

This clonotype showed up just a few times. The V call is TRBV4-3, the J call TRBJ2-5, with 10 bases fitting TRBD2. With V trimmed by 0 bases and J by 6 bases, 7 bases remained unmatched. The CDR3 has 16 amino acids. In germline, CDR1 is LGHNA, CDR2 YSLEER. CDR3 in DNA: TGCGCCAGCAGCCAAGACCCTAGCGGGAGTGTACAGACCCAGTACTTC. Protein: CASSQDPSGSVQTQYF.

About this clonotype itself: One end of the junction varies from germline; a read error may be responsible. The genes are TRBV4-3 and TRBJ2-5; D possibly corresponds to TRBD2 (6 bases). The germline V gene encodes CDR1 LGHNA and CDR2 YSLEER. The CDR3 length is 13 residues. Written as DNA, the CDR3 is TGCGCCAGCAGCCAAGTGGGGGGAAGCTTTATTCTTTTC. This encodes CASSQVGGSFILF.

The table lists this clonotype with a few counts. CDR3 in amino acids: CASSLTGGRITDTQYF. The CDR3 DNA sequence: TGTGCCAGCAGTTTGACGGGGGGGCGGATCACAGATACGCAGTATTTT. The chain is built from TRBV12-3 or TRBV12-4 and TRBJ2-3, with 8 bases fitting TRBD2. This CDR3 has 16 amino acids. With 3 bases clipped from V and 2 bases from J, the junction kept 7 bases outside the gene matches.

This clonotype was seen once. The chain has TRBV7-9 and TRBJ1-2, with D tentatively TRBD1 (6 bases). Looked up from germline, CDR1 is SEHNR and CDR2 is FQNEAQ (reference sequence). The CDR3 consists of 13 residues. With 8 bases removed from V and 8 bases from J, the gap between germline ends came to 18 bases. DNA of the CDR3: TGTGCCAGCGGCGGGAGTGTCGGGGGCGGCTACACCTTC. This encodes CASGGSVGGGYTF.

The genes are TRBV20-1 and TRBJ1-1; unclear D gene. Deletions cut 0 bases from V and 1 base from J, with 12 bases between. CDR3 size: 15 residues. Germline-derived CDR1 and CDR2 are DFQATT and SNEGSKA (reference sequence). The CDR3 protein is CSARDYYGENTEAFF. CDR3 nucleotides: TGCAGTGCTAGAGATTATTACGGGGAGAACACTGAAGCTTTCTTT.

The chain uses TRBV11-1 and TRBJ2-7; D not certain. Germline CDR1 reads SGHAT; CDR2 reads FQDESV (reference sequence). The CDR3 runs 13 residues. Trimming took 3 bases from V and 7 from J, leaving 13 bases between them. In nucleotides, the CDR3 is TGTGCCAGCAGCTTGAGGACCTTCCGGGAGCAGTACTTC. It specifies CASSLRTFREQYF.

This clonotype was counted only a few times. The chain combines TRBV27 with TRBJ1-5; D might be TRBD1 (6 bases). V was shortened by 5 bases and J by 0 bases, with 20 bases between the two germline ends. Germline CDR1 MNHEY, CDR2 SMNVEV (reference sequence). The CDR3 loop spans 18 amino acids. The CDR3 region is CASSPTGHPKDSNQPQHF. CDR3 in DNA: TGTGCCAGCAGTCCAACGGGACACCCTAAGGATAGCAATCAGCCCCAGCATTTT.

This chain joins TRBV20-1 and TRBJ2-3; D uncertain. This CDR3 comprises 11 residues. V lost 5 bases, J lost 5 bases, and 8 bases lay in between. Germline V gene lookup returns CDR1 DFQATT and CDR2 SNEGSKA (reference sequence). The CDR3 protein is CSARYRDTQYF. DNA of the CDR3: TGCAGTGCTCGTTATCGAGATACGCAGTATTTT.

Ten or more counts support this clonotype. The chain couples TRBV5-1 to TRBJ2-1; TRBD1 matches at 8 bases. Losses at the gene ends were 4 bases for V and 3 bases for J; bases not matched to a gene: 3. Per germline, CDR1 SGHRS and CDR2 YFSETQ. This CDR3 region has 14 residues. CDR3 region: CASSAGGIYNEQFF. The CDR3 coding sequence is TGCGCCAGCAGCGCAGGGGGCATCTACAATGAGCAGTTCTTC.

This clonotype was detected once. The chain employs TRBV20-1 and TRBJ1-6; D uncertain. The germline V gene has CDR1 DFQATT and CDR2 SNEGSKA (reference sequence). This CDR3 region has 15 residues. Trimming took off 4 bases at V and 8 bases at J, with 18 bases between the two ends. Written as DNA, the CDR3 is TGCAGTGCTACATCCCTGCCGGCGGGTTATTCACCCCTCCACTTT. Translating gives CSATSLPAGYSPLHF.

The rearrangement uses TRBV27 and TRBJ1-6; 9 positions agree with TRBD1. Germline CDR1 is MNHEY and CDR2 is SMNVEV (reference sequence). This CDR3 spans 14 amino acids. The V segment lost 7 bases and the J segment 7 bases; nucleotides outside the gene matches: 5. This chain's CDR3 is CASTGTGLNSPLHF. The DNA of the CDR3 is TGTGCCAGCACCGGGACAGGGTTGAATTCACCCCTCCACTTT.

This clonotype was counted ten times or more. The chain joins TRBV11-2 to TRBJ2-1, with TRBD1 identical over 9 bases. Unmatched junction bases numbered 5, after V lost 5 bases and J lost 9 bases. Germline V gene lookup returns CDR1 SGHAT and CDR2 FQNNGV. This CDR3 has 13 residues. CDR3 sequence: CASSPGQGGEQFF. The CDR3 DNA reads TGTGCCAGCAGCCCGGGACAGGGTGGTGAGCAGTTCTTC.